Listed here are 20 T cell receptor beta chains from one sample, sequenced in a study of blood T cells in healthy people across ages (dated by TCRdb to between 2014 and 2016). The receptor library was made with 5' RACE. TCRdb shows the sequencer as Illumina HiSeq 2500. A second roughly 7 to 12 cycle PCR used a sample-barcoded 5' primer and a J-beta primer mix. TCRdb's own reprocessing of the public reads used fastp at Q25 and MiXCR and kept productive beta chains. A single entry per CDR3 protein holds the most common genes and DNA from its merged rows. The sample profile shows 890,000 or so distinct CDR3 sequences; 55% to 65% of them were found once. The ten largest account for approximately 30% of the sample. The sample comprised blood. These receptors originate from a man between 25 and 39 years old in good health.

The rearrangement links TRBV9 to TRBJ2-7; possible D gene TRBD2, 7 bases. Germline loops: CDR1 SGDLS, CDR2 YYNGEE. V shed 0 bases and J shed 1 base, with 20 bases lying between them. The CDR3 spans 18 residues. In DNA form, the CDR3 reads TGTGCCAGCAGCGTAGACGGGGGAGGGGGACACCGATCCTACGAGCAGTACTTC. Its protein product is CASSVDGGGGHRSYEQYF.

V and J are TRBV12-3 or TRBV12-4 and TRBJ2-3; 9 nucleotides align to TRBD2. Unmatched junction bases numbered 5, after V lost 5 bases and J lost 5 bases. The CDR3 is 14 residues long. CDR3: CASSNSGGGDTQYF. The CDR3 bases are TGTGCCAGCAGTAATAGCGGGGGTGGAGATACGCAGTATTTT.

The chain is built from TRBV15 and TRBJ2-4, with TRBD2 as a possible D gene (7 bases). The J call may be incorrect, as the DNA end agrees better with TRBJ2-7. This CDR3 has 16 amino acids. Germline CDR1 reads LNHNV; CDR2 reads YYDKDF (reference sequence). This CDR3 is CATSRDRGGPLDEQYF. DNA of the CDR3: TGTGCCACCAGCAGAGATCGCGGGGGCCCTCTTGACGAGCAGTACTTC.

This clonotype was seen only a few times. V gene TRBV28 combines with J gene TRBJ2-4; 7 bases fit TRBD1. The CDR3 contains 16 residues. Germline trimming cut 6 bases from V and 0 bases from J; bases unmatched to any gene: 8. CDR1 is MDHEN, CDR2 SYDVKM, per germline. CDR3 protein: CASRKHQGVAKNIQYF. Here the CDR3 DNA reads TGTGCCAGCAGAAAACACCAGGGGGTAGCCAAAAACATTCAGTACTTC.

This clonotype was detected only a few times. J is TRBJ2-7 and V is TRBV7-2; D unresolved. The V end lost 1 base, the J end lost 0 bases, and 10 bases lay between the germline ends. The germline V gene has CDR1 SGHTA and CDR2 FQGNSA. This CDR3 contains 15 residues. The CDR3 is CASSLVPIGSYEQYF. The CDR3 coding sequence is TGTGCCAGCAGCTTAGTCCCGATCGGCTCCTACGAGCAGTACTTC.

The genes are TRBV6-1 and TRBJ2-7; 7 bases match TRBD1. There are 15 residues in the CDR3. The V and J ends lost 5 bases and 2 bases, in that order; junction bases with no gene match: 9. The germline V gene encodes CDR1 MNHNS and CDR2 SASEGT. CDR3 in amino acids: CASSPRWGTAYEQYF. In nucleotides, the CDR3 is TGTGCCAGCAGTCCCCGTTGGGGGACAGCCTACGAGCAGTACTTC.

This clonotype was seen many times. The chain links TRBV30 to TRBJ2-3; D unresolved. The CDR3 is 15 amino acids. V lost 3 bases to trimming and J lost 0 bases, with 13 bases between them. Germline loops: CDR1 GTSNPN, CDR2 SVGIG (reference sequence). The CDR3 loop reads CAWRPGRGSTDTQYF. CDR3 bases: TGTGCCTGGAGGCCAGGTAGAGGTAGCACAGATACGCAGTATTTT.

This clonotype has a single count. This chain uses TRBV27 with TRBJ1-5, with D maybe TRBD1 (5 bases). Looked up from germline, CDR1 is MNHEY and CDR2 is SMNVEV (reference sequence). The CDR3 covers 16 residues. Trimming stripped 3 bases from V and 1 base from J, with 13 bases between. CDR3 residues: CASSFSMGVSNQPQHF. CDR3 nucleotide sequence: TGTGCCAGCAGTTTTAGTATGGGGGTAAGCAATCAGCCCCAGCATTTT.

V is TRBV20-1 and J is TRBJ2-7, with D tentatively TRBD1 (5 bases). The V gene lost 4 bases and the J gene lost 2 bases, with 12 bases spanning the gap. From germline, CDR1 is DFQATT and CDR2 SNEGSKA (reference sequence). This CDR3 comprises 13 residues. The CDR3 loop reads CSATVRQPYEQYF. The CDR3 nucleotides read TGCAGTGCTACCGTTAGACAGCCCTACGAGCAGTACTTC.

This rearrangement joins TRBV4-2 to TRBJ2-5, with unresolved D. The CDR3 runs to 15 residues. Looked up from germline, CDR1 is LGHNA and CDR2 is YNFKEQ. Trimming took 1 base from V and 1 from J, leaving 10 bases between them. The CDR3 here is CASSQGLRVQETQYF. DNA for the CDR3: TGTGCCAGCAGCCAAGGCCTCCGGGTCCAAGAGACCCAGTACTTC.

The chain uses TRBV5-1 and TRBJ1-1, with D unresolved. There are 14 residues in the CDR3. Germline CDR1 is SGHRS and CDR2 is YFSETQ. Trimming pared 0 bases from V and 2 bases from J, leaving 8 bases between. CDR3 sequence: CASSLGPGNTEAFF. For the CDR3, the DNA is TGCGCCAGCAGCTTGGGTCCAGGCAACACTGAAGCTTTCTTT.

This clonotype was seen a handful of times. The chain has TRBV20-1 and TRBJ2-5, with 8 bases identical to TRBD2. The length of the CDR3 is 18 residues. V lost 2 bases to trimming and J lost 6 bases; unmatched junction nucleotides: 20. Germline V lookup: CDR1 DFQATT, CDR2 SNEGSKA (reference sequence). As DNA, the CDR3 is TGCAGTGCTAGAAATACGACTATGAAAGCGGGGGTGGGAAAGACCCAGTACTTC. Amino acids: CSARNTTMKAGVGKTQYF.

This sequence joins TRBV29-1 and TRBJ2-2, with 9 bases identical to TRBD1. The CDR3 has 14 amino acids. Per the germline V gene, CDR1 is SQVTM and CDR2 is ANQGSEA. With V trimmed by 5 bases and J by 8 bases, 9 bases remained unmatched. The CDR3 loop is CSVRRTGVSGELFF. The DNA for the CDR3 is TGCAGCGTTCGAAGGACAGGGGTATCAGGGGAGCTGTTTTTT.

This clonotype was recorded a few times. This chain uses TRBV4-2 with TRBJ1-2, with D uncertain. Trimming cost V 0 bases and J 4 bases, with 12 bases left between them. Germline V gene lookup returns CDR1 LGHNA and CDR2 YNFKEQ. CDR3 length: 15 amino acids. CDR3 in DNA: TGTGCCAGCAGCCAAGATGTCGGCAGCTTCTATGGCTACACCTTC. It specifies CASSQDVGSFYGYTF.

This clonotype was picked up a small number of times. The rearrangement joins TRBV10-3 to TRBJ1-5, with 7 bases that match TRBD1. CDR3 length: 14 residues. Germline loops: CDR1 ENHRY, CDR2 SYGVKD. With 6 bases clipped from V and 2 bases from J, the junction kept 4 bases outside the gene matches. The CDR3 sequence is CAIRDTGGNQPQHF. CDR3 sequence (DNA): TGTGCCATCAGGGATACAGGGGGCAATCAGCCCCAGCATTTT.

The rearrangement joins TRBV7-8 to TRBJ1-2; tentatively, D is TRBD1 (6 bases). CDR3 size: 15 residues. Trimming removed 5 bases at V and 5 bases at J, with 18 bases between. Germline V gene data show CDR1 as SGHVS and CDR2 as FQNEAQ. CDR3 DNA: TGTGCCAGCAGCGGTCTGGGGGGCCCAGGGTATGGCTACACCTTC. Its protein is CASSGLGGPGYGYTF.

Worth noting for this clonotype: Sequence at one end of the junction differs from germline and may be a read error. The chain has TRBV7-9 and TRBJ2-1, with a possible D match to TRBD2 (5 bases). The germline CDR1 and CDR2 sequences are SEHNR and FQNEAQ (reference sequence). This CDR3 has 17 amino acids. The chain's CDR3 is CANSLASAGISYNEQFF. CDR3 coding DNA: TGTGCCAACAGCTTAGCTTCGGCCGGGATCTCCTACAATGAGCAGTTCTTC.

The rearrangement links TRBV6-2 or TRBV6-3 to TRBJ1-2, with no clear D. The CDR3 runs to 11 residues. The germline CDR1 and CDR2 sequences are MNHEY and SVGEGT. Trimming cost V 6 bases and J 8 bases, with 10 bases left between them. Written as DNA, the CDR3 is TGTGCCAGCAGAGGATTCGGGGGCTACACCTTC. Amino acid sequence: CASRGFGGYTF.

The CDR3 loop is CASSRDREETQFF. DNA of the CDR3: TGTGCCAGCAGCCGGGACAGGGAAGAGACCCAGTTCTTC. The genes are TRBV7-2 and TRBJ2-1, with 9 bases that match TRBD1. The CDR3 has 13 residues. V lost 5 bases to trimming and J lost 13 bases; unmatched junction nucleotides: 9. Germline V gene data show CDR1 as SGHTA and CDR2 as FQGNSA.

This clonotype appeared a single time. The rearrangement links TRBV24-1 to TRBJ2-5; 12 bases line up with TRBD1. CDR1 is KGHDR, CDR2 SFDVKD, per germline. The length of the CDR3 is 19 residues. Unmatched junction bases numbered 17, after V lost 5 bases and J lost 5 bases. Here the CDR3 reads CATSALTGTGGIGVETQYF. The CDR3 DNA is TGTGCCACCAGTGCCCTGACCGGGACAGGGGGCATCGGCGTCGAGACCCAGTACTTC.